This T cell receptor beta chain was documented in a study of blood T cell repertoires in COVID-19. Background on the study: Sample material is recorded as cDNA or gDNA derived from T cells, B-cell-depleted T cells, or PBMCs.

Deletions cut 3 bases from V and 6 bases from J, with 13 bases between. The CDR3 extends over 14 amino acids. Looked up from germline, CDR1 is SGHTA and CDR2 is FQGNSA. Assay: immunoSEQ multiplex PCR; the TCRdb copy retains only in-frame clones and omits some. The table shows fewer than 250,000 clones, with approximately 86% occurring only once. The TCR was taken from a man aged 55 to 69 with acute or convalescent COVID-19. The source material was peripheral blood. The chain links TRBV7-2 to TRBJ2-3; tentative D call: TRBD1 (5 bases). The CDR3 DNA follows: TGTGCCAGCAGCTTCGCTGGACAATTCGATACGCAGTATTTT. Protein sequence: CASSFAGQFDTQYF.